These 26 T cell receptor beta chains share one sample of origin, sequenced in a study of T cell responses to AZD1222 COVID-19 vaccine. Clones were sequenced by immunoSEQ multiplex PCR, and TCRdb holds only the in-frame ones, with some missing. Seen here are about 67,000 clones, roughly four fifths observed once, and the top ten hold about 6.1%. Sequenced here: peripheral blood, sampled 28 days after the second AZD1222 dose. The receptors were gathered from an adult who received the AZD1222 COVID-19 vaccine.

DNA of the CDR3: TGTGCCAGCAGCCATGATCGGGGGTACAATGAGCAGTTCTTC. Protein: CASSHDRGYNEQFF. The chain has TRBV11-3 and TRBJ2-1; tentative D call: TRBD2 (6 bases). V lost 5 bases to trimming and J lost 4 bases, with 12 bases between them. The germline gives CDR1 SGHNT, CDR2 YENEEA. The CDR3 is 14 amino acids. The whole variable domain, remainder taken from reference TRBV11-3 and TRBJ2-1, is EAGVVQSPRYKIIEKKQPVAFWCNPISGHNTLYWYLQNLGQGPELLIRYENEEAVDDSQLPKDRFSAERLKGVDSTLKIQPAELGDSAVYLCASSHDRGYNEQFFGPGTRLTVL.

This clone showed up just once. This chain uses TRBV5-1 with TRBJ2-6, with TRBD1 matching 7 bases. Germline CDR1 SGHRS, CDR2 YFSETQ. The CDR3 has 20 residues. Losses at the gene ends were 0 bases for V and 0 bases for J; bases not matched to a gene: 12. Written as DNA, the CDR3 is TGCGCCAGCAGCTTGGAGGGGACAGCCGGTCCTTTCTCTGGGGCCAACGTCCTGACTTTC. It specifies CASSLEGTAGPFSGANVLTF.

The rearrangement joins TRBV28 to TRBJ1-4; 10 bases are a match to TRBD1. Germline V gene sequence: CDR1 MDHEN, CDR2 SYDVKM. The CDR3 is 15 residues long. V lost 6 bases to trimming and J lost 6 bases; unmatched junction nucleotides: 7. This CDR3 reads CASSPTGTGDEKLFF. The CDR3 DNA follows: TGTGCCAGCAGCCCGACCGGGACAGGGGATGAAAAACTGTTTTTT.

This rearrangement joins TRBV30 to TRBJ2-5; possibly TRBD1 or TRBD2 for D (5 bases each). CDR3 length: 11 amino acids. The germline V gene encodes CDR1 GTSNPN and CDR2 SVGIG (reference sequence). Trimming took off 5 bases at V and 5 bases at J, with 9 bases between the two ends. The CDR3 protein is CAWGWGETQYF. The CDR3 region has the DNA TGTGCCTGGGGGTGGGGGGAGACCCAGTACTTC.

The V call is TRBV19, the J call TRBJ1-1; tentatively, D is TRBD1 (5 bases). Between the trimmed V and J ends, which lost 2 bases and 0 bases, there was a span of 22 bases. This CDR3 has 19 amino acids. The V gene's germline CDR1 is LNHDA and CDR2 SQIVND (reference sequence). The CDR3 loop reads CASSIRNQGRLNMNTEAFF. The CDR3 nucleotides are TGTGCCAGTAGTATAAGAAACCAGGGACGGCTAAACATGAACACTGAAGCTTTCTTT.

This clone qualifies as medium-sized (0.01 to 0.1%). Other DNA sequences in this sample translate to the same CDR3. The chain has TRBV18 and TRBJ1-4, with 9 bases fitting TRBD1. The CDR3 contains 16 residues. The germline V gene has CDR1 KGHSH and CDR2 LQKENI. Trimming removed 1 base from V and 5 bases from J; junction bases left unmatched: 5. The CDR3 sequence is CASSPLPGQGNEKLFF. The CDR3 coding sequence is TGTGCCAGCTCACCACTCCCGGGACAGGGAAATGAAAAACTGTTTTTT.

The V gene is TRBV6-2 or TRBV6-3, the J gene TRBJ2-1; D is unclear. Trimming cost V 0 bases and J 3 bases, with 3 bases left between them. The CDR3 loop spans 13 amino acids. Per germline, CDR1 MNHEY and CDR2 SVGEGT. The CDR3 spells CASSYSGYNEQFF. In DNA, the CDR3 is TGTGCCAGCAGTTACTCAGGCTACAATGAGCAGTTCTTC.

This sequence joins TRBV2 and TRBJ1-1; no clear D gene. This CDR3 region has 13 residues. Germline CDR1 is SNHLY and CDR2 is FYNNEI. Trimming took 6 bases from V and 0 from J, leaving 8 bases between them. CDR3 nucleotides: TGTGCCAGCAGGCCAGGAGTGAACACTGAAGCTTTCTTT. Translation gives CASRPGVNTEAFF.

The gene calls are TRBV19 and TRBJ2-7; possibly TRBD1 for D (6 bases). V gave up 7 bases and J gave up 4 bases, with 17 bases separating them. This CDR3 region has 14 residues. CDR1 and CDR2 (germline): LNHDA, SQIVND (reference sequence). This CDR3 is CASTPRDNRYEQYF. CDR3 in DNA: TGTGCCAGTACCCCCCGGGACAACCGTTACGAGCAGTACTTC. Looking up the rest from reference TRBV19 and TRBJ2-7 gives the full variable domain: DGGITQSPKYLFRKEGQNVTLSCEQNLNHDAMYWYRQDPGQGLRLIYYSQIVNDFQKGDIAEGYSVSREKKESFPLTVTSAQKNPTAFYLCASTPRDNRYEQYFGPGTRLTVT.

This clone was recorded a few times. Other nucleotide sequences in the sample specify the same CDR3. The J gene is TRBJ2-5, the V gene TRBV6-5, with D possibly being TRBD1 or TRBD2 (5 bases each). The CDR3 covers 13 residues. The germline gives CDR1 MNHEY, CDR2 SVGAGI. Trimming left V 2 bases short and J 5 bases short, with 9 bases between. The chain's CDR3 is CASSYGREETQYF. The CDR3 DNA reads TGTGCCAGCAGTTACGGCAGGGAGGAGACCCAGTACTTC.

The V call is TRBV14, the J call TRBJ1-2, with a weak D call TRBD1 (5 bases). V lost 5 bases and J 5 bases, leaving 18 bases between the germline ends. This CDR3 spans 15 amino acids. Germline assignment: CDR1 SGHDN and CDR2 FVKESK. The CDR3 reads CASSDSVVQLYGYTF. CDR3 DNA: TGTGCCAGCAGCGACAGCGTAGTACAGTTATATGGCTACACCTTC.

This chain joins TRBV9 and TRBJ1-6; D ambiguous. V gave up 0 bases and J gave up 10 bases, with 11 bases separating them. Germline CDR1 and CDR2: SGDLS and YYNGEE. The CDR3 is 14 residues long. The CDR3 region has the DNA TGTGCCAGCAGCGTAGGGTTGGGTGGATCACCCCTCCACTTT. The encoded protein is CASSVGLGGSPLHF.

CDR3 nucleotide sequence: TGTGCCAGCAGTTACGTCCGGGTGGCAGATACGCAGTATTTT. Its translation: CASSYVRVADTQYF. The chain recombines TRBV6-2 or TRBV6-3 with TRBJ2-3; D is undetermined. The V gene lost 2 bases and the J gene lost 4 bases, with 10 bases spanning the gap. Germline lookup yields CDR1 MNHEY and CDR2 SVGEGT. There are 14 residues in the CDR3.

This sequence joins TRBV19 and TRBJ2-1, with 11 bases that match TRBD2. CDR1 is LNHDA and CDR2 is SQIVND in the germline V gene (reference sequence). The CDR3 is 14 amino acids. V trimming: 2 bases; J trimming: 8 bases; junction bases outside the gene matches: 2. CDR3 loop: CASSITSGGYEQFF. The CDR3 DNA reads TGTGCCAGTAGTATAACTAGCGGGGGCTATGAGCAGTTCTTC.

The V and J genes are TRBV10-3 and TRBJ1-2; D is ambiguous. CDR3 size: 13 residues. V dropped 2 bases and J dropped 8 bases, with 12 bases sitting between them. Germline values: CDR1 ENHRY, CDR2 SYGVKD. CDR3 residues: CAISEDGQNGYTF. The CDR3 region has the DNA TGTGCCATCAGTGAGGACGGGCAGAACGGCTACACCTTC.

V is TRBV10-3 and J is TRBJ1-2; D gene ambiguous. CDR3 length equals 15 residues. Trimming removed 3 bases at V and 8 bases at J, with 19 bases between. From germline, CDR1 is ENHRY and CDR2 SYGVKD. CDR3 DNA: TGTGCCATCAGTGATTTTGATAAGGAACTTCGGGGCTACACCTTC. Protein: CAISDFDKELRGYTF.

The J gene is TRBJ1-2, the V gene TRBV7-8, with D unresolved. The V gene lost 5 bases and the J gene lost 5 bases, with 12 bases spanning the gap. Germline V gene sequence: CDR1 SGHVS, CDR2 FQNEAQ. The CDR3 extends over 13 amino acids. Written as DNA, the CDR3 is TGTGCCAGCAGCCCGGCGGGGTCTTATGGCTACACCTTC. Translating gives CASSPAGSYGYTF.

V is TRBV9 and J is TRBJ1-5; D is uncertain. The CDR3 runs 14 residues. CDR1 and CDR2 from the germline V gene are SGDLS and YYNGEE. The ends were cut back, 3 bases at V and 5 bases at J, with 12 bases in the middle. CDR3 coding DNA: TGTGCCAGCAGCGGGGGAGGGTTCGATCAGCCCCAGCATTTT. This sequence encodes CASSGGGFDQPQHF.

V and J are TRBV30 and TRBJ2-3, with no clear D. Germline CDR1 is GTSNPN and CDR2 is SVGIG (reference sequence). The V end lost 0 bases, the J end lost 1 base, and 8 bases lay between the germline ends. The CDR3 consists of 14 residues. DNA of the CDR3: TGTGCCTGGAGTGTCATACTGGGCACAGATACGCAGTATTTT. It encodes CAWSVILGTDTQYF. The whole variable domain, remainder taken from reference TRBV30 and TRBJ2-3, is SQTIHQWPATLVQPVGSPLSLECTVEGTSNPNLYWYRQAAGRGLQLLFYSVGIGQISSEVPQNLSASRPQDRQFILSSKKLLLSDSGFYLCAWSVILGTDTQYFGPGTRLTVL.

With respect to this clone: A much larger clonotype is one base distant, so this may be a read error. V gene TRBV7-7 combines with J gene TRBJ2-5, with 14 bases aligning to TRBD2. The germline V gene has CDR1 SSHAT and CDR2 FNYEAQ (reference sequence). The CDR3 covers 15 residues. V was pared by 3 bases and J by 3 bases, with 0 bases of the junction left unmatched. The CDR3 loop is CASSLGLAGEETQYF. In DNA form, the CDR3 reads TGTGCCAGCAGCTTGGGACTAGCGGGGGAAGAGACCCAGTACTTC.

The chain employs TRBV5-1 and TRBJ2-5; possible D gene TRBD1, 6 bases. This CDR3 comprises 15 residues. The germline V gene encodes CDR1 SGHRS and CDR2 YFSETQ. V was cut by 0 bases and J by 4 bases, with 13 bases left in between. DNA for the CDR3: TGCGCCAGCAGCTTGGGAAGGGGGTCTGCAGAGACCCAGTACTTC. Protein product: CASSLGRGSAETQYF.

This clone was detected once. The chain employs TRBV5-1 and TRBJ2-2; TRBD1 aligns across 8 bases. Trimming removed 3 bases from V and 2 bases from J; junction bases left unmatched: 12. This CDR3 has 18 residues. Germline assignment: CDR1 SGHRS and CDR2 YFSETQ. The chain's CDR3 is CASSSGFWTGSNTGELFF. In nucleotides, the CDR3 is TGCGCCAGCAGCTCGGGTTTTTGGACAGGGTCTAACACCGGGGAGCTGTTTTTT.

This sequence joins TRBV9 and TRBJ2-5, with a possible D match to TRBD1 (6 bases). CDR1 is SGDLS and CDR2 is YYNGEE in the germline V gene. The CDR3 consists of 15 residues. The V gene lost 4 bases and the J gene lost 2 bases, with 15 bases spanning the gap. The CDR3 spells CASSTLGTQQETQYF. CDR3 DNA: TGTGCCAGCAGCACACTCGGGACACAGCAAGAGACCCAGTACTTC. Variable domain in full (rest from reference TRBV9 and TRBJ2-5): DSGVTQTPKHLITATGQRVTLRCSPRSGDLSVYWYQQSLDQGLQFLIQYYNGEERAKGNILERFSAQQFPDLHSELNLSSLELGDSALYFCASSTLGTQQETQYFGPGTRLLVL.

This chain uses TRBV4-1 with TRBJ2-3; no firm D call. V dropped 1 base and J dropped 0 bases, with 11 bases sitting between them. This CDR3 has 16 amino acids. The germline V gene has CDR1 MGHRA and CDR2 YSYEKL. The CDR3, as DNA: TGCGCCAGCAGCCAAGCTTATGGATTTAGCACAGATACGCAGTATTTT. Translating it yields CASSQAYGFSTDTQYF.

The V gene is TRBV2, the J gene TRBJ1-5, with 7 bases that match TRBD1. After removal of 5 bases from V and 7 bases from J, the junction contained 8 bases not matched to a gene. CDR1 is SNHLY and CDR2 is FYNNEI in the germline V gene. This CDR3 has 14 residues. CDR3 nucleotide sequence: TGTGCCAGCAGTAAGACAGGGTTTGGACAGCCCCAGCATTTT. Translated, it gives CASSKTGFGQPQHF.

The rearrangement uses TRBV10-3 and TRBJ1-5; a weak D match, TRBD1 (5 bases). This CDR3 comprises 13 residues. V lost 6 bases to trimming and J lost 5 bases, with 11 bases between them. Germline values: CDR1 ENHRY, CDR2 SYGVKD. CDR3 coding DNA: TGTGCCATCAGGGGGGACGGCTATCAGCCCCAGCATTTT. It yields the protein CAIRGDGYQPQHF.